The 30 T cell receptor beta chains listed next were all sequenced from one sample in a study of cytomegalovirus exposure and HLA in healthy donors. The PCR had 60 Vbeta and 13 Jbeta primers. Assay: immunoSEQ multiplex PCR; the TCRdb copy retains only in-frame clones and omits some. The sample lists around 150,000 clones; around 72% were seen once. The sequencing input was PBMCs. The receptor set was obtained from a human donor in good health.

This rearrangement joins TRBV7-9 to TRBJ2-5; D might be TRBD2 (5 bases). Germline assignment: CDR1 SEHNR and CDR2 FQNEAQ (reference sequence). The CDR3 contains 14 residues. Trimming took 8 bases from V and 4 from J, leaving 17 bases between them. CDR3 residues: CASSALALPETQYF. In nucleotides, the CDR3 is TGTGCCAGCTCTGCTCTAGCTTTGCCAGAGACCCAGTACTTC.

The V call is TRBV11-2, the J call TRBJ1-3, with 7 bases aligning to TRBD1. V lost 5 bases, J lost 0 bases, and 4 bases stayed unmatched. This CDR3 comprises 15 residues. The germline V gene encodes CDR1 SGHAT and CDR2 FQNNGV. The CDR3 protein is CASSTGVSSGNTIYF. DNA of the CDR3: TGTGCCAGCAGCACAGGGGTTTCCTCTGGAAACACCATATATTTT. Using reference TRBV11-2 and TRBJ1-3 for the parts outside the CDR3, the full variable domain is EAGVAQSPRYKIIEKRQSVAFWCNPISGHATLYWYQQILGQGPKLLIQFQNNGVVDDSQLPKDRFSAERLKGVDSTLKIQPAKLEDSAVYLCASSTGVSSGNTIYFGEGSWLTVV.

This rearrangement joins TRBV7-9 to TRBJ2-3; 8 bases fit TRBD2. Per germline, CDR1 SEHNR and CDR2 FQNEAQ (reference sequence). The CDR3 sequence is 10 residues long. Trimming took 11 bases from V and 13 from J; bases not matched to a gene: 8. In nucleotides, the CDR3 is TGTGCCGGGGGCGGGGGGTCGAAGTATTTT. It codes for CAGGGGSKYF.

The CDR3 DNA is TGCAGCGCGCCGCGGGGCAATGAGCAGTTCTTC. Its protein product is CSAPRGNEQFF. J is TRBJ2-1 and V is TRBV29-1; TRBD2 is a possible D gene (6 bases). V shed 7 bases and J shed 6 bases, with 10 bases lying between them. The CDR3 runs to 11 residues. Germline assignment: CDR1 SQVTM and CDR2 ANQGSEA.

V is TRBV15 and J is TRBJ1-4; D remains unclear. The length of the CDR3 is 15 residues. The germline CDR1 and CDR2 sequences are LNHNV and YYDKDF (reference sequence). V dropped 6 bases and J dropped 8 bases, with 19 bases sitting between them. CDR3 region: CATRGREGSWEKLFF. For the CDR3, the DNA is TGTGCCACCAGAGGAAGGGAGGGTTCGTGGGAAAAACTGTTTTTT.

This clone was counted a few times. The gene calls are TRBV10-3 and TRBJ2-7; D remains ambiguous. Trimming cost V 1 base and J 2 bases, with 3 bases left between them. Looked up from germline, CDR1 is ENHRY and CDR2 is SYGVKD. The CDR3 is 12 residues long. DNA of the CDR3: TGTGCCATCAGTGAGTTTACCTACGAGCAGTACTTC. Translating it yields CAISEFTYEQYF.

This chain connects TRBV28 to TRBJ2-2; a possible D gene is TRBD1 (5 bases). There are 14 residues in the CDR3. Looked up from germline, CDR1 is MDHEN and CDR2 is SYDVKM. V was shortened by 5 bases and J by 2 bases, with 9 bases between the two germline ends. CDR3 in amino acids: CASSHGQNTGELFF. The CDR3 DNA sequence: TGTGCCAGCAGTCACGGACAAAACACCGGGGAGCTGTTTTTT.

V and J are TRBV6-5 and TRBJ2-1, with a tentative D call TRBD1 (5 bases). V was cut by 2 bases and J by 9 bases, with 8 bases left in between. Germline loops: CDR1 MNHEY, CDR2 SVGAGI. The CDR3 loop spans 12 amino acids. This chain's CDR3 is CASSYRGTEQFF. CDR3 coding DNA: TGTGCCAGCAGTTACAGGGGAACTGAGCAGTTCTTC.

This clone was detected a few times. In DNA form, the CDR3 reads TGTGCCAGCAGCTTATTTGGGCGGGAGAACCCGCCAGATACGCAGTATTTT. It codes for CASSLFGRENPPDTQYF. The chain links TRBV11-3 to TRBJ2-3; 7 positions match TRBD2. Germline V gene sequence: CDR1 SGHNT, CDR2 YENEEA. CDR3 length equals 17 residues. Germline trimming cut 2 bases from V and 4 bases from J; bases unmatched to any gene: 12.

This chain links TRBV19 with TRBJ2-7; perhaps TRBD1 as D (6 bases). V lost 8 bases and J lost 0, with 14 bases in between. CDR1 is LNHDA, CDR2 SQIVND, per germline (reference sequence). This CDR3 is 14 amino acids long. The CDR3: CASSRTGSSYEQYF. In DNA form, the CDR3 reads TGTGCCAGTTCACGTACAGGGAGCTCCTACGAGCAGTACTTC.

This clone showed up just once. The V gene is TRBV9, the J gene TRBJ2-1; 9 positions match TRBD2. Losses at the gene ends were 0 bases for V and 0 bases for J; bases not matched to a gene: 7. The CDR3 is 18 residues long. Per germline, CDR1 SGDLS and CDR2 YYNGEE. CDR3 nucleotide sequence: TGTGCCAGCAGCGTAGGGGCTAGCGGGGCGAGCTCCTACAATGAGCAGTTCTTC. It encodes CASSVGASGASSYNEQFF.

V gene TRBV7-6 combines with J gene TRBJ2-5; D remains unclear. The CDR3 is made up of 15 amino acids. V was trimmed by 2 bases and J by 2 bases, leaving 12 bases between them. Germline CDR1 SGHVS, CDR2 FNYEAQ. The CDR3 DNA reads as TGTGCCAGCAGCTTATCGATAGCAGAGCAAGAGACCCAGTACTTC. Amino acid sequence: CASSLSIAEQETQYF.

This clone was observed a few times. The CDR3 loop reads CASSLFRGNEQFF. The CDR3 nucleotides are TGTGCCAGCAGCTTATTTCGGGGAAATGAGCAGTTCTTC. The V and J genes are TRBV7-3 and TRBJ2-1, with D perhaps matching TRBD2 (5 bases). V lost 2 bases to trimming and J lost 7 bases, with 9 bases between them. In germline, CDR1 is SGHTA, CDR2 FQGTGA. This CDR3 region has 13 residues.

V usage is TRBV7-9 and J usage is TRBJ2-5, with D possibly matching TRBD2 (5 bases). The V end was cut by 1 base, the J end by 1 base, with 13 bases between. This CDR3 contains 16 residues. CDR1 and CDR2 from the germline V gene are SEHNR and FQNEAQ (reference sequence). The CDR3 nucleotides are TGTGCCAGCAGCTTAGGTTGGCAGAGGGCCCAAGAGACCCAGTACTTC. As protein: CASSLGWQRAQETQYF.

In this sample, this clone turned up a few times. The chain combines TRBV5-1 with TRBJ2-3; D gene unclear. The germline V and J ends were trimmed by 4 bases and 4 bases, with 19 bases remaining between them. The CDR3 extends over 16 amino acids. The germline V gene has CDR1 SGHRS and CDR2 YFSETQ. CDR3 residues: CASSGTTTRLPDTQYF. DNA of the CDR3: TGCGCCAGCAGCGGTACGACAACCAGGCTGCCAGATACGCAGTATTTT.

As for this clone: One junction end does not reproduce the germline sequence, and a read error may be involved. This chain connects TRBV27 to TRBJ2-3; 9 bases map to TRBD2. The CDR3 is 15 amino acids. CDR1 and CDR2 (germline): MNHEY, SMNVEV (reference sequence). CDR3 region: CASGLAGGNTDTQYF. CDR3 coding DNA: TGTGCCAGCGGTTTGGCGGGGGGGAACACAGATACGCAGTATTTT.

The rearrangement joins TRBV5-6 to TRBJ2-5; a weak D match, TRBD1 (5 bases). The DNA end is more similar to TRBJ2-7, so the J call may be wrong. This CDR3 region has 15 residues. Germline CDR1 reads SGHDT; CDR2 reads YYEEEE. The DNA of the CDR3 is TGTGCCAGCAGCGTCCAGGGTGGCCGGTCTGGCGAGCAGTACTTC. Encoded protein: CASSVQGGRSGEQYF.

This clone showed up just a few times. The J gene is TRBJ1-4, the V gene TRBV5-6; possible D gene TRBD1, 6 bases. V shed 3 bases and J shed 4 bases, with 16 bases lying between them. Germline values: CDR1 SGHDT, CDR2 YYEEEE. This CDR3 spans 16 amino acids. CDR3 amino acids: CASSWDIEAYNEKLFF. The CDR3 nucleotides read TGTGCCAGCAGCTGGGACATCGAAGCCTATAATGAAAAACTGTTTTTT.

The CDR3 sequence: CASRQSEKLFF. The CDR3 DNA follows: TGTGCCAGTAGACAGAGTGAAAAACTGTTTTTT. This chain uses TRBV19 with TRBJ1-4; the D is unclear. The CDR3 contains 11 residues. Germline V gene sequence: CDR1 LNHDA, CDR2 SQIVND (reference sequence). Trimming cost V 6 bases and J 7 bases, with 6 bases left between them.

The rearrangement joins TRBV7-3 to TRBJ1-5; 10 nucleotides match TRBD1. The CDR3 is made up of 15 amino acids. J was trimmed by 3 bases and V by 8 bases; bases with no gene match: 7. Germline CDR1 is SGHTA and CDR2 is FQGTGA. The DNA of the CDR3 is TGTGCCAGCCCGCCGGGACAGGGGATCAATCAGCCCCAGCATTTT. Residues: CASPPGQGINQPQHF.

CDR3 sequence (DNA): TGTGCCAGCAGCGTACCCAGCGGGAGGGCCTGGGATACGCAGTATTTT. Translation: CASSVPSGRAWDTQYF. The chain is built from TRBV5-4 and TRBJ2-3; TRBD2 matches at 10 bases. The trim removed 4 bases at V and 6 bases at J, leaving 11 bases unmatched. The CDR3 is made up of 16 amino acids. The germline V gene encodes CDR1 SGHNT and CDR2 YYREEE (reference sequence).

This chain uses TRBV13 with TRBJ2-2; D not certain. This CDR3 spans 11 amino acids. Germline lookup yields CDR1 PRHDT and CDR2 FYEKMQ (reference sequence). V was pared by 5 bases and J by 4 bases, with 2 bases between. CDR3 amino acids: CASSLTGELFF. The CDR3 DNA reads TGTGCCAGCAGCCTCACCGGGGAGCTGTTTTTT.

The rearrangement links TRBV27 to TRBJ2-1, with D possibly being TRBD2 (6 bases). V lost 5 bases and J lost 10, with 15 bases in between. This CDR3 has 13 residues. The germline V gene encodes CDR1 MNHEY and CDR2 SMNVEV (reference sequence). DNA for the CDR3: TGTGCCAGCAGTCCGCGGGGCCGGGGAGAGCAGTTCTTC. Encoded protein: CASSPRGRGEQFF.

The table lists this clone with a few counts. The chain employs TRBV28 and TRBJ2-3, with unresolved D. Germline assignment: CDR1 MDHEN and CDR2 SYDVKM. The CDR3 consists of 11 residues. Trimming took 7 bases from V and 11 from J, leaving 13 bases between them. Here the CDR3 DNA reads TGTGCCAGCACCTTTAACAGTGAGCAGTATTTT. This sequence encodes CASTFNSEQYF.

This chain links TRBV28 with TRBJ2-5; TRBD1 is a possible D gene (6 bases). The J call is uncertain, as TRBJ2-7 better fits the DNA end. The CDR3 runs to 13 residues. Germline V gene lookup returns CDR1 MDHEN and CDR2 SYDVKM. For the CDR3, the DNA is TGTGCCAGCAGTCGGGACACATCCTACGAGCAGTACTTC. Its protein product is CASSRDTSYEQYF.

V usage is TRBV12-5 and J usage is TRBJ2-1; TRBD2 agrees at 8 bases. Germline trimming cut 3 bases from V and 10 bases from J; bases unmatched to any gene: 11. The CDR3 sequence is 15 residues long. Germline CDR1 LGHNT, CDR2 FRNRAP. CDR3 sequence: CASGFTGRVLREQFF. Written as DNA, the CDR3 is TGTGCTAGTGGTTTTACCGGGAGGGTCTTAAGAGAGCAGTTCTTC.

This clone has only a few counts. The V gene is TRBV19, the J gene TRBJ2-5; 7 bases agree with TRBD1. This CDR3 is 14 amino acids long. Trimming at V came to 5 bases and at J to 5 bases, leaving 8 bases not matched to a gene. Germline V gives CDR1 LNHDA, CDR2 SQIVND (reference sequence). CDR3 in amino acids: CASSPTGERETQYF. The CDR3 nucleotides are TGTGCCAGTAGTCCCACAGGGGAACGGGAGACCCAGTACTTC.

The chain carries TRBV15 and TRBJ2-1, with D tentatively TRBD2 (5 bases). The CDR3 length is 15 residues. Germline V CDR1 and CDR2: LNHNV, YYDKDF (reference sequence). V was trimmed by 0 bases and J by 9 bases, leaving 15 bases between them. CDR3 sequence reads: CATSRDFGQEVEQFF. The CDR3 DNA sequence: TGTGCCACCAGCAGAGATTTTGGGCAGGAGGTTGAGCAGTTCTTC.

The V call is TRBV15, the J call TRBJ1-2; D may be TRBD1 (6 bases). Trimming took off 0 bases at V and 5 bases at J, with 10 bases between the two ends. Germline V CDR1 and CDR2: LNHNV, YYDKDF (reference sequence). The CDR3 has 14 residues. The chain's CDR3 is CATSRDEGVYGYTF. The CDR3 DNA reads TGTGCCACCAGCAGAGATGAGGGGGTGTATGGCTACACCTTC.

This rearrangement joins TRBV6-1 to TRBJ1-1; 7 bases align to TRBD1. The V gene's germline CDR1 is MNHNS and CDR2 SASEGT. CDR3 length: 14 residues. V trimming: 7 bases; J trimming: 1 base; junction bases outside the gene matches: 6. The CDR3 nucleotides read TGTGCCAGCACCGGGACAGTAGAGAACACTGAAGCTTTCTTT. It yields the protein CASTGTVENTEAFF.